The table lists the clone carrying this T cell receptor beta chain with many counts. Antigen unknown. This sample stems from a study of Graves' ophthalmopathy and Graves' hyperthyroidism. Study summary: Peripheral blood sampling occurred at initial diagnosis, before any treatment.

The CDR3 has 14 residues. Trimming left V 4 bases short and J 6 bases short, with 17 bases between. Per the germline V gene, CDR1 is SGDLS and CDR2 is YYNGEE. Moderately to severely active ophthalmopathy under 3 months, CAS at least 3, NOSPECS at least 4. For repertoire sequencing, the TCR beta CDR3 regions were amplified from RNA transcripts. First-round RT-PCR used HTBI primers; second-round multiplex PCR followed. TCRdb used MiXCR to reprocess the multiplex PCR reads, holding one entry per CDR3 protein. The sample yields some 750,000 distinct CDR3 sequences, roughly 40% seen once. Study outcomes and limitations: Distinction of ophthalmopathy from stable hyperthyroidism by a 13-signature model reached approximately 89% sensitivity and 75% to 84% specificity.

The TCR sequence derives from an adult man with Graves' ophthalmopathy. J is TRBJ2-7 and V is TRBV9, with no clear D. Specimen: peripheral blood. The DNA of the CDR3 is TGTGCCAGCAGCCGAGTCCCGGACCGAGGCGAGCAGTACTTC. Encoded protein: CASSRVPDRGEQYF. The complete variable domain, with remaining parts taken from reference TRBV9 and TRBJ2-7, reads DSGVTQTPKHLITATGQRVTLRCSPRSGDLSVYWYQQSLDQGLQFLIQYYNGEERAKGNILERFSAQQFPDLHSELNLSSLELGDSALYFCASSRVPDRGEQYFGPGTRLTVT.